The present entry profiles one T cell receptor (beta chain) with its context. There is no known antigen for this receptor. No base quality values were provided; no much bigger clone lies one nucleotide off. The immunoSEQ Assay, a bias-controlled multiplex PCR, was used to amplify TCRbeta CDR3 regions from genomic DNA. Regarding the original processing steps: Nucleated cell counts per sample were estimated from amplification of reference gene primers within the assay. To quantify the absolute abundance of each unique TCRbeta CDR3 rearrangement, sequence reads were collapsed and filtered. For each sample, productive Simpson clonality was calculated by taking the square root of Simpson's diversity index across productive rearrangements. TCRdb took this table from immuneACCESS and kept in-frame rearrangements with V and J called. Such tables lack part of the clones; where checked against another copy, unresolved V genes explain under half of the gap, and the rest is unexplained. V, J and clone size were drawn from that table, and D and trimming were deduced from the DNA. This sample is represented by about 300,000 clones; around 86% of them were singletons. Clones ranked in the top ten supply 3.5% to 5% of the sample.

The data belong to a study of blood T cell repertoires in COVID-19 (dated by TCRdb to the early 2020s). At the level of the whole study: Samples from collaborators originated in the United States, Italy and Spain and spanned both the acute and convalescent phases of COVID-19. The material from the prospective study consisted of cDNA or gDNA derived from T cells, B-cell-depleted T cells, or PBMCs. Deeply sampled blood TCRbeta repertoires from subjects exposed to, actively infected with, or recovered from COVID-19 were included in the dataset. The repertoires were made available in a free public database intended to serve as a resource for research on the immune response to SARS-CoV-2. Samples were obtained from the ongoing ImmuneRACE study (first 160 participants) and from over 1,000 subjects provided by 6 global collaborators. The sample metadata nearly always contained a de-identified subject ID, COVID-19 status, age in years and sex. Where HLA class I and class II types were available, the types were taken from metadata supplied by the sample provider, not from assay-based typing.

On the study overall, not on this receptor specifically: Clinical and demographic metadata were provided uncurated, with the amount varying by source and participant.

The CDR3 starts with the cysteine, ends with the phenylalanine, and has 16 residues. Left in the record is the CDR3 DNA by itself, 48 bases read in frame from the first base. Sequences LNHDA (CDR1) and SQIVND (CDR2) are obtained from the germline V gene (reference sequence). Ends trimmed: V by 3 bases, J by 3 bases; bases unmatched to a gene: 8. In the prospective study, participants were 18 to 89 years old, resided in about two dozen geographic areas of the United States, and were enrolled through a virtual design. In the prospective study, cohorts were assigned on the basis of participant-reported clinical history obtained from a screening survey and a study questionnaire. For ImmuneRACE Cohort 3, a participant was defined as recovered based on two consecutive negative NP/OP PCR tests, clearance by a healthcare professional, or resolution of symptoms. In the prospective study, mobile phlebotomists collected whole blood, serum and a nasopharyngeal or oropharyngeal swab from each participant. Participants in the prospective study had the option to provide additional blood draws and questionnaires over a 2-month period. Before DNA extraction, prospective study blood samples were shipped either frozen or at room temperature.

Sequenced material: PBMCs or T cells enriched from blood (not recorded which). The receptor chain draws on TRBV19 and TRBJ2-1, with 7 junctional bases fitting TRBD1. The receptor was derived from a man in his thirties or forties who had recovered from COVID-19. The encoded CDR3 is CASSIRGGGSYNEQFF. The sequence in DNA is TGTGCCAGTAGTATTAGAGGGGGCGGCAGCTACAATGAGCAGTTCTTC.